This TCR beta chain was captured by sequencing in a study of blood T cells in healthy people across ages. Study background: In model experiments, template switching was able to capture about one barcoded beta molecule for every two T cells that were present.

Concerning this clonotype: The antigen is not known.

Healthy Caucasians from Russia aged about 6 to 90 served as donors. General observations from the study: A roughly linear age-dependent decrease characterized TCR beta diversity per million T cells.

It was with a sample-barcoded 5' primer and a J-beta primer mix that a second PCR of about 7 to 12 cycles was run. TCRdb processed the 5' RACE reads anew with MiXCR; each CDR3 protein has one entry. The sample holds over 950,000 distinct CDR3 sequences; approximately 38% are singletons and the top ten take about 12%. Specimen: blood. This clonotype was sampled from a man younger than 35 in good health.

Written as DNA, the CDR3 is TGTGCCAGCAGTTTATTAATCGGACAGGGCGTAGGAGATACGCAGTATTTT. The encoded protein is CASSLLIGQGVGDTQYF. The gene calls are TRBV27 and TRBJ2-3, with 8 bases that match TRBD1. Germline V lookup: CDR1 MNHEY, CDR2 SMNVEV (reference sequence). After removal of 1 base from V and 5 bases from J, the junction contained 11 bases not matched to a gene. The CDR3 spans 17 residues.